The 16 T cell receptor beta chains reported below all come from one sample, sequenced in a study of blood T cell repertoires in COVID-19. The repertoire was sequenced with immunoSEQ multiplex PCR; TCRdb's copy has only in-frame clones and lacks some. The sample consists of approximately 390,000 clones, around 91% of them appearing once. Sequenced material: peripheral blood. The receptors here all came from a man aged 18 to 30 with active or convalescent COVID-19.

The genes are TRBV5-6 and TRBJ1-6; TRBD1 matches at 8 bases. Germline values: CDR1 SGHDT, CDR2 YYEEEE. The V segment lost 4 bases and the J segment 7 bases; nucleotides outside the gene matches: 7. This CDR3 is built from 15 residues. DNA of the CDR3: TGTGCCAGCAGCGTAGGACAGGGAGTAAATTCACCCCTCCACTTT. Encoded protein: CASSVGQGVNSPLHF. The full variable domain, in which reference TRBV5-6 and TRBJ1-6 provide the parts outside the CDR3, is DAGVTQSPTHLIKTRGQQVTLRCSPKSGHDTVSWYQQALGQGPQFIFQYYEEEERQRGNFPDRFSGHQFPNYSSELNVNALLLGDSALYLCASSVGQGVNSPLHFGNGTRLTVT.

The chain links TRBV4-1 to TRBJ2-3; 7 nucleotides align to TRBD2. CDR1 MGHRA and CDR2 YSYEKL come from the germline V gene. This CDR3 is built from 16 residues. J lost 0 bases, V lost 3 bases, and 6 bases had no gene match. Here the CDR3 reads CASSQSTSESTDTQYF. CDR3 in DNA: TGCGCCAGCAGCCAGTCAACTAGCGAGAGCACAGATACGCAGTATTTT.

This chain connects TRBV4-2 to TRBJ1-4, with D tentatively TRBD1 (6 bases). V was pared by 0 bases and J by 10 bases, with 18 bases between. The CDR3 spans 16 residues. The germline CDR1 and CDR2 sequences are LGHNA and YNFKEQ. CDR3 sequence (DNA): TGTGCCAGCAGCCAAGAGGGGGCAACAGGGATTGGAAAACTGTTTTTT. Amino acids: CASSQEGATGIGKLFF.

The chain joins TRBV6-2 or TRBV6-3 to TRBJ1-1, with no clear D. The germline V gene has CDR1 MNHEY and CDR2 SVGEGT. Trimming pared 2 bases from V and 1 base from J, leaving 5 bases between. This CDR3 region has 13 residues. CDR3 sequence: CASSYVSNTEAFF. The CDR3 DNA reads TGTGCCAGCAGTTACGTCTCGAACACTGAAGCTTTCTTT.

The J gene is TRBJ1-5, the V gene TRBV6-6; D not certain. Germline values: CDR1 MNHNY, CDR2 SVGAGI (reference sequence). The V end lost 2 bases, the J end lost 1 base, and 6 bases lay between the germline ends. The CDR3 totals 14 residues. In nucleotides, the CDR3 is TGTGCCAGCAGTTACCTAGAGAGCAATCAGCCCCAGCATTTT. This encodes CASSYLESNQPQHF.

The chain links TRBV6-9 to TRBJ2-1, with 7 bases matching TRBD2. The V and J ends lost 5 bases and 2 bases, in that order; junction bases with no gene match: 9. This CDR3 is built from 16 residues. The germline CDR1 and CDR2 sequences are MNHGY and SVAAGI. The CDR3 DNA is TGTGCCAGCAGTGACATAGCGGGCGTACCCTACAATGAGCAGTTCTTC. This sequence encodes CASSDIAGVPYNEQFF.

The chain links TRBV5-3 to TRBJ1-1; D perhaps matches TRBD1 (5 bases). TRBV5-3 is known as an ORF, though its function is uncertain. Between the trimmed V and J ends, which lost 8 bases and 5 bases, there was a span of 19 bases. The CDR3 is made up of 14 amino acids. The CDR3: CARPVRGGGTEAFF. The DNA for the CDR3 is TGTGCCAGGCCCGTCCGGGGCGGGGGAACTGAAGCTTTCTTT.

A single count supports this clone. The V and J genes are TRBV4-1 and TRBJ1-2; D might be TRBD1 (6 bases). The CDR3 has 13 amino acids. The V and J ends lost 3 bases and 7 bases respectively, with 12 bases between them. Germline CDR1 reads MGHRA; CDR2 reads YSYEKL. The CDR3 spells CASSQAQGVGYTF. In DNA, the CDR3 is TGCGCCAGCAGCCAGGCACAGGGAGTTGGCTACACCTTC.

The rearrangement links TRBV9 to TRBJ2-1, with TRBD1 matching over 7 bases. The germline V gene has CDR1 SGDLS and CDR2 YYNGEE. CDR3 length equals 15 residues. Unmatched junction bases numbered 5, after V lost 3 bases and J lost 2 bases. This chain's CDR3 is CASSETGTAYNEQFF. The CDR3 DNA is TGTGCCAGCAGCGAAACCGGGACAGCCTACAATGAGCAGTTCTTC.

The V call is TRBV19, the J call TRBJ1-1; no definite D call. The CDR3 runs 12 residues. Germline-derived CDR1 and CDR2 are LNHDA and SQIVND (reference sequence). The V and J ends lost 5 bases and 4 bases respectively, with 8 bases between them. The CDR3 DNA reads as TGTGCCAGTAGTCGGTACAGCACTGAAGCTTTCTTT. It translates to CASSRYSTEAFF.

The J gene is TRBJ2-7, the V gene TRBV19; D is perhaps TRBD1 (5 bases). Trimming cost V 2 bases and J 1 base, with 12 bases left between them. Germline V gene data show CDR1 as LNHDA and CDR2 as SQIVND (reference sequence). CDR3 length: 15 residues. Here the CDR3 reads CASSITATVSYEQYF. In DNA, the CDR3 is TGTGCCAGTAGTATAACCGCGACAGTATCCTACGAGCAGTACTTC.

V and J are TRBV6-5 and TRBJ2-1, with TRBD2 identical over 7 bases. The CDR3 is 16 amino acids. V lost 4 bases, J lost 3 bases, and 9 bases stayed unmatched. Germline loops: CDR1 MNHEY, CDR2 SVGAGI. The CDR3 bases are TGTGCCAGCAGTTTGGTGGGAGGGTCCTTCTACAATGAGCAGTTCTTC. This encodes CASSLVGGSFYNEQFF.

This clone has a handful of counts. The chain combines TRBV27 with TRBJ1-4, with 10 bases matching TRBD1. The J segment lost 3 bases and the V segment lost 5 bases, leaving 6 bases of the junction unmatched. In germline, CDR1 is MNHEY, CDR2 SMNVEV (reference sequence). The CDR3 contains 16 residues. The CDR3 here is CASSTLGQGANEKLFF. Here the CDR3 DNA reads TGTGCCAGCAGTACTCTTGGACAGGGGGCTAATGAAAAACTGTTTTTT. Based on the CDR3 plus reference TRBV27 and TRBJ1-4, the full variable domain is EAQVTQNPRYLITVTGKKLTVTCSQNMNHEYMSWYRQDPGLGLRQIYYSMNVEVTDKGDVPEGYKVSRKEKRNFPLILESPSPNQTSLYFCASSTLGQGANEKLFFGSGTQLSVL.

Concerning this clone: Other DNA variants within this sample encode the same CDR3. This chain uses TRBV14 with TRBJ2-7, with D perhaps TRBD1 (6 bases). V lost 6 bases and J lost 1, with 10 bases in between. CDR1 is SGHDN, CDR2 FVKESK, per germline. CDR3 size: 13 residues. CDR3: CASRPRGSYEQYF. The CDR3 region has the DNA TGTGCCAGCAGACCCAGGGGTTCCTACGAGCAGTACTTC.

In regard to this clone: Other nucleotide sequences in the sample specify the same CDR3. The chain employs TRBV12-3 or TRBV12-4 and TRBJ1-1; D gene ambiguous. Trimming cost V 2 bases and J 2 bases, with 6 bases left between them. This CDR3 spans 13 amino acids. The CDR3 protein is CASSLTRNTEAFF. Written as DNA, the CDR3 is TGTGCCAGCAGTTTAACGAGAAACACTGAAGCTTTCTTT.

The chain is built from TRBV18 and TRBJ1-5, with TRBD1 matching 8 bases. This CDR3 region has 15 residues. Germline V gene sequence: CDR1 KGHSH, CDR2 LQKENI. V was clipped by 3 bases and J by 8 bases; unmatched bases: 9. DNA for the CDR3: TGTGCCAGCTCACCTGACAGGGGTTCTATTGAGCCCCAGCATTTT. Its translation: CASSPDRGSIEPQHF.